What follows are 10 T cell receptor beta chains derived from one specimen sequenced in a study of CD8 T cells in ankylosing spondylitis. Study-wide points: Among TCR beta sequences, a motif of several highly homologous variants appeared characteristic of ankylosing spondylitis blood.

These TCRs are of unknown antigen specificity. One entry per CDR3 protein, called by TCRdb with MiXCR from the 5' RACE reads. The sample includes approximately 400,000 distinct CDR3 sequences, roughly 17% of them seen just once. Material for sequencing was blood, either unsorted or a sorted T cell fraction (not recorded which). Receptor source: a male donor with ankylosing spondylitis.

This clonotype was seen at least ten times. The V call is TRBV12-3 or TRBV12-4, the J call TRBJ1-5, with 7 bases lining up with TRBD1. The J segment lost 6 bases and the V segment lost 5 bases, leaving 7 bases of the junction unmatched. The CDR3 covers 14 residues. The CDR3 DNA reads TGTGCCAGCAGTCCGGGACAGAGGAGTCAGCCCCAGCATTTT. It specifies CASSPGQRSQPQHF.

The rearrangement links TRBV30 to TRBJ1-2; D might be TRBD1 (6 bases). The CDR3 spans 12 residues. V was clipped by 4 bases and J by 6 bases, with 12 bases between them. The V gene's germline CDR1 is GTSNPN and CDR2 SVGIG (reference sequence). The CDR3 is CAWTPQGHGYTF. The CDR3 DNA reads as TGTGCCTGGACCCCGCAGGGGCATGGCTACACCTTC.

This clonotype turned up a few times. V usage is TRBV5-5 and J usage is TRBJ2-1; 11 bases line up with TRBD2. The CDR3 is 16 amino acids. Germline assignment: CDR1 SGHKS and CDR2 YYEKEE (reference sequence). V was pared by 5 bases and J by 5 bases, with 9 bases of the junction left unmatched. CDR3 DNA: TGTGCCAGCAGTCTTGTCGGGACTAGCGGTAACAATGAGCAGTTCTTC. Residues: CASSLVGTSGNNEQFF. Variable domain in full (rest from reference TRBV5-5 and TRBJ2-1): DAGVTQSPTHLIKTRGQQVTLRCSPISGHKSVSWYQQVLGQGPQFIFQYYEKEERGRGNFPDRFSARQFPNYSSELNVNALLLGDSALYLCASSLVGTSGNNEQFFGPGTRLTVL.

The chain carries TRBV24-1 and TRBJ1-1; D perhaps matches TRBD1 (6 bases). CDR1 is KGHDR, CDR2 SFDVKD, per germline. The V and J ends lost 7 bases and 5 bases respectively, with 16 bases between them. This CDR3 is 14 amino acids long. The CDR3, as DNA: TGTGCCACCAGCCTACACAGGGTCAGGACTGAAGCTTTCTTT. It is translated as CATSLHRVRTEAFF.

The CDR3, as DNA: TGCGCCAGCAGCCTGGCCGGGACAAAGGAGGAGCAGTACTTC. This translates into CASSLAGTKEEQYF. The rearrangement links TRBV5-1 to TRBJ2-7; tentatively, D is TRBD1 (6 bases). Trimming shortened V by 4 bases and J by 7 bases, and 18 bases separated the two germline ends. Germline V lookup: CDR1 SGHRS, CDR2 YFSETQ. The CDR3 has 14 residues.

Only a few counts were recorded for this clonotype. The chain has TRBV25-1 and TRBJ2-1, with a tentative D call TRBD1 (5 bases). Looked up from germline, CDR1 is MGHDK and CDR2 is SYGVNS. This CDR3 has 17 amino acids. Trimming removed 2 bases from V and 0 bases from J, with 14 bases in between. CDR3 sequence reads: CASSELTDFSSYNEQFF. The CDR3 DNA follows: TGTGCCAGCAGTGAACTGACAGATTTTAGCTCCTACAATGAGCAGTTCTTC.

The V call is TRBV24-1, the J call TRBJ2-5, with 8 bases lining up with TRBD2. The ends lost 1 base at V and 2 bases at J; junction bases unmatched: 8. The germline gives CDR1 KGHDR, CDR2 SFDVKD. This CDR3 has 17 residues. CDR3 in DNA: TGTGCCACCAGTGATTTTCTCGGTAGCGGGAAACAAGAGACCCAGTACTTC. As protein: CATSDFLGSGKQETQYF.

This clonotype has more than one count but fewer than ten. The chain carries TRBV28 and TRBJ2-6; D gene ambiguous. The CDR3 extends over 16 amino acids. Germline V gives CDR1 MDHEN, CDR2 SYDVKM. The ends were cut back, 4 bases at V and 0 bases at J, with 10 bases in the middle. The CDR3 sequence is CASSSRGLSGANVLTF. The CDR3, as DNA: TGTGCCAGCAGTTCCCGTGGCCTCTCTGGGGCCAACGTCCTGACTTTC.

A remark on this clonotype: Compared with germline, one end of the junction differs, possibly owing to a read error. The rearrangement links TRBV5-1 to TRBJ1-4; D is perhaps TRBD1 (6 bases). Germline V gene data show CDR1 as SGHRS and CDR2 as YFSETQ. There are 12 residues in the CDR3. In nucleotides, the CDR3 is TGCGCCTGCAGCTCGGACAGTGAAAAACTGTTTTTT. Translating gives CACSSDSEKLFF.

This clonotype was seen ten or more times. The V and J genes are TRBV3-1 and TRBJ2-7, with a tentative D call TRBD1 (6 bases). Germline V gene sequence: CDR1 LGHDT, CDR2 YNNKEL (reference sequence). Trimming cost V 1 base and J 0 bases, with 10 bases left between them. This CDR3 contains 15 residues. In nucleotides, the CDR3 is TGTGCCAGCAGCCAAGTACAGGGCCCCTCCTACGAGCAGTACTTC. Translating gives CASSQVQGPSYEQYF.